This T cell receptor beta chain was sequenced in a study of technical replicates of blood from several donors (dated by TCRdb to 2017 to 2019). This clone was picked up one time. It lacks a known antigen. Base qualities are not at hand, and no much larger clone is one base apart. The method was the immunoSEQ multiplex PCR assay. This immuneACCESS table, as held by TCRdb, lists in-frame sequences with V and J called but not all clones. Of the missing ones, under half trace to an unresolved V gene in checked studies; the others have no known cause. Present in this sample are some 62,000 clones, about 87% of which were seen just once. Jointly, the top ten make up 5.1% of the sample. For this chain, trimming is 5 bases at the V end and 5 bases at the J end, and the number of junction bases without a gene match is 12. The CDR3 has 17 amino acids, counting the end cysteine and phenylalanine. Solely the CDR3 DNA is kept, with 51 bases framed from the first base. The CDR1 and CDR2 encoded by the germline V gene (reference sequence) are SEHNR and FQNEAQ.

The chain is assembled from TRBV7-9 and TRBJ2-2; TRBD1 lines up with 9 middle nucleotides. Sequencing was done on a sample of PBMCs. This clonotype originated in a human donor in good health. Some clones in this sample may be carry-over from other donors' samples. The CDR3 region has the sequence CASSGQNKQGATGELFF. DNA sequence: TGTGCCAGCAGCGGCCAGAACAAACAGGGGGCGACCGGGGAGCTGTTTTTT.